This TCR beta chain came from a study of regulatory T cells in long-lasting Graves disease. Points from the study as a whole: TRBV28, TRBJ1-2 and TRBJ2-5 were segments that persistent disease favored. Among the persistent patients, some 2,900 public clonotypes were shared, more than the 850 to 1,000 shared among new patients.

Note on this clonotype: Antigen unknown.

This sample's time point: newly diagnosed GD, antithyroid drugs for less than 3 months. With RNA extracted from PBMCs as input, the TCR library was made. Germline V CDR1 and CDR2: MGHRA, YSYEKL. Deletions cut 1 base from V and 12 bases from J, with 7 bases between. The CDR3 extends over 12 amino acids. Arm-PCR of CDR3 regions with iRepertoire HTBI primers generated TCR beta libraries. One entry per CDR3 protein, called by TCRdb with MiXCR from the multiplex PCR reads. The table includes 540,000 or so distinct CDR3 sequences, around an eighth detected once. The data also belong to a second study, concerning T cells in Graves' hyperthyroidism and ophthalmopathy. That investigation notes: Not enrolled were patients with uncontrolled infection, other autoimmune disease, pregnancy or lactation. The model foresaw ophthalmopathy a median approximately 6.1 months prior to onset.

The chain couples TRBV4-1 to TRBJ1-6; the D is unclear. The material sequenced was peripheral blood mononuclear cells (PBMCs), taken at new diagnosis, from a patient treated with antithyroid drugs. This TCR derives from a man in his thirties or forties with Graves disease. The CDR3 DNA sequence: TGCGCCAGCAGCCAAGTCACCGGACCCCTCCACTTT. Translation gives CASSQVTGPLHF.